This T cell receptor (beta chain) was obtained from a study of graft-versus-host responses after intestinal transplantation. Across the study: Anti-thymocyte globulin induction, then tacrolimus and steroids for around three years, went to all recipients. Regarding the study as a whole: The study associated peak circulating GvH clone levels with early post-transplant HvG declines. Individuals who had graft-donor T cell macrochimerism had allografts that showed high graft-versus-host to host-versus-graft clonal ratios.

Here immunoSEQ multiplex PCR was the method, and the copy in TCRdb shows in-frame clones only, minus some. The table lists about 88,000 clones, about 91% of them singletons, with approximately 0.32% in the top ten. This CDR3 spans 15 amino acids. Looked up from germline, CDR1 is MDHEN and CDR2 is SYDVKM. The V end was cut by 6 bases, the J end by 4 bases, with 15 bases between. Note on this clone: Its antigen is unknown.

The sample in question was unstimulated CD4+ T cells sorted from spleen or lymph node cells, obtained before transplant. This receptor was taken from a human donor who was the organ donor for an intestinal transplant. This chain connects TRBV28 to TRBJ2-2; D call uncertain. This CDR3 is CASSPRPSSTGELFF. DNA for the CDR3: TGTGCCAGCAGCCCCAGGCCCTCCAGCACCGGGGAGCTGTTTTTT.